One and the same sample provided the 3 T cell receptor beta chains below, sequenced in a study of cytomegalovirus exposure and HLA in healthy donors. The repertoire was sequenced with immunoSEQ multiplex PCR; TCRdb's copy has only in-frame clones and lacks some. The sample comprises around 400,000 clones, about nine tenths of which are singletons, and under 0.95% rests with the top ten. The specimen sequenced was PBMCs. These receptors came from a woman aged 18-29 years in good health and CMV-seronegative.

This clone came up once. The rearrangement uses TRBV4-1 and TRBJ1-2, with D possibly TRBD1 on 6 matching bases. Trimming cost V 3 bases and J 2 bases, with 22 bases left between them. Germline-derived CDR1 and CDR2 are MGHRA and YSYEKL. The CDR3 loop spans 18 amino acids. CDR3 loop: CASSHGVWGGARNYGYTF. DNA for the CDR3: TGCGCCAGCAGCCACGGAGTCTGGGGGGGCGCCCGAAACTATGGCTACACCTTC.

In nucleotides, the CDR3 is TGTGCCAGCAGCACGGGACTAGCGGGCACAGATACGCAGTATTTT. Translated, it gives CASSTGLAGTDTQYF. The J gene is TRBJ2-3, the V gene TRBV9; 11 bases line up with TRBD2. Losses at the gene ends were 4 bases for V and 1 base for J; bases not matched to a gene: 2. This CDR3 spans 15 amino acids. Germline V CDR1 and CDR2: SGDLS, YYNGEE.

Note on this clone: The same CDR3 is also encoded by other DNA sequences in this sample. This rearrangement joins TRBV18 to TRBJ2-6; D is possibly TRBD1 (5 bases). The CDR3 extends over 16 amino acids. V shed 3 bases and J shed 0 bases, with 9 bases lying between them. Germline V CDR1 and CDR2: KGHSH, LQKENI. CDR3 residues: CASSPLDSSGANVLTF. The DNA of the CDR3 is TGTGCCAGCTCACCTCTAGACAGCTCTGGGGCCAACGTCCTGACTTTC.